What follows is one T cell receptor (beta chain) and its context. The target of this receptor is not known. Qualities for individual bases were not recorded, and no much larger clone is one base off. The source of the sample is a study of blood T cell repertoires in COVID-19 (dated by TCRdb to about 2020). Concerning the study at large: Samples from collaborators originated in the United States, Italy and Spain and spanned both the acute and convalescent phases of COVID-19. The prospective study material was composed of cDNA or gDNA derived from T cells, B-cell-depleted T cells, or PBMCs. Subjects who had been exposed to COVID-19, were actively infected with it, or had recovered from it provided the deeply sampled blood TCRbeta repertoires that made up the dataset. The repertoires were released in a freely available public database meant as a resource for research on the immune response to SARS-CoV-2. Samples came from the ongoing ImmuneRACE study (first 160 participants) plus 1,254 subjects from 6 global collaborators. A de-identified subject ID, COVID-19 status, age in years and sex were almost always included in the sample metadata. Where HLA class I and class II types were available, the types were taken from metadata supplied by the sample provider, not from assay-based typing. Overall study results and their limits: Clinical and demographic metadata were provided uncurated, with the amount varying by source and participant.

The collaborating institutions used their own protocols to collect whole blood in K2EDTA tubes. For TCRbeta analysis, collaborator samples were shipped as frozen whole blood, as isolated PBMCs, or as DNA extracted from either sample type. TCRbeta CDR3 regions were amplified from genomic DNA using the immunoSEQ Assay, a bias-controlled multiplex PCR. Per the authors' processing: The number of nucleated cells in each sample was estimated from the amplification of reference gene primers within the assay. To quantify the absolute abundance of each unique TCRbeta CDR3 rearrangement, sequence reads were collapsed and filtered. For each sample, productive Simpson clonality was calculated by taking the square root of Simpson's diversity index across productive rearrangements. The immuneACCESS repertoire file appears here via TCRdb, limited to in-frame rearrangements. These files lack a portion of the clones; in checked studies, under half of the deficit traces to unresolved V genes, and the cause of the others is not known. The DNA was the basis for D and trimming; V, J and clone size are from that table. Within this sample are about 110,000 clones, with over 70% of them counted one time only. The ten largest clones represent 6% to 7% of the sample.

From a lookup of the germline V gene (reference sequence), CDR1 and CDR2 are GTSNPN and SVGIG. Trimming costs V 2 bases and J 1 base, and their ends lie 5 bases apart. From the cysteine through the phenylalanine, the CDR3 covers 12 amino acids. Left in the record is the CDR3 DNA by itself, 36 bases read in frame from the first base. The rearrangement joined TRBV30 to TRBJ1-1, with no confidently assigned D gene. Sequenced material: peripheral blood. This receptor was identified in a woman aged 45-65 years with acute or convalescent COVID-19. The sequence in DNA is TGTGCCTGGAGTCCCCAGAACACTGAAGCTTTCTTT. Protein translation: CAWSPQNTEAFF.